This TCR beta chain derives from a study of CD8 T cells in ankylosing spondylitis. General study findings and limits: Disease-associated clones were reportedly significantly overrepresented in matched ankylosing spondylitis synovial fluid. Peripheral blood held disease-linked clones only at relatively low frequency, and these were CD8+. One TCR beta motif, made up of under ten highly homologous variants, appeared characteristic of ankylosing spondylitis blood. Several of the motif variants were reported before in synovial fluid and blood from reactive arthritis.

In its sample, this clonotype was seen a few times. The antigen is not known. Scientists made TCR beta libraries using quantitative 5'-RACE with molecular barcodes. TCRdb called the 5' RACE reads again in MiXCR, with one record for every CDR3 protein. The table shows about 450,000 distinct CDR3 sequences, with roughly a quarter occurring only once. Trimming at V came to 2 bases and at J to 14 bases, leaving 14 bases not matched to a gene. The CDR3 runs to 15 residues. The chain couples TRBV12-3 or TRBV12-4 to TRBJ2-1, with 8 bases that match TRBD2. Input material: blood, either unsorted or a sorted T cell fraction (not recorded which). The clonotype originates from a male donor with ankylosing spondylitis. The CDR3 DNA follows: TGTGCCAGCAGTTTACTAGGGACTAGGGGATTTTTTAAGTTCTTC. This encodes CASSLLGTRGFFKFF.